This TCR beta chain was sequenced during a study of T cell responses to AZD1222 COVID-19 vaccine (dated by TCRdb to the early 2020s). Describing the broader study: AZD1222 recipients with second doses at about 4 weeks or about 12 weeks were pooled, because spike-specific TCR depth and breadth did not differ between schedules. A total of approximately 240 trial participants underwent TCR sequencing, of whom around 200 received two doses of AZD1222 and about 26 received two doses of the MenACWY control vaccine. Trial participants were enrolled by age into 18-55, 56-69 and 70-plus year subgroups, with around 140, 26 and 57 TCR-sequenced participants respectively.

The sample's time point, from its label and the paper: baseline before first vaccination. Vaccinee samples came from UK trials COV001 and COV002, including a single-blind randomized controlled phase 2/3 trial of AZD1222 (ChAdOx1 nCoV-19) in healthy adults. Trial participant PBMC samples were collected at day 0 and day 28 after the second dose for TCRbeta chain sequencing. Inclusive of the bounding cysteine and phenylalanine, the CDR3 is 11 residues long. Just CDR3 DNA is preserved here, 33 bases in frame from base 1. V drops 5 bases and J drops 8 bases, leaving 9 bases in between. Reading the germline V gene (reference sequence) gives CDR1 DFQATT and CDR2 SNEGSKA. Regarding this clone: Its antigen remains undetermined. No base quality values were provided; no much bigger clone lies one nucleotide off.

The CDR3 regions of human TCRbeta chains were subjected to immunosequencing. Under the source paper's analysis protocol: TCRs in the repertoires were matched against a reference library of SARS-CoV-2-specific TCRs that had been generated with the MIRA antigen-specificity platform. Breadth was defined as the fraction of unique TCRs that were SARS-CoV-2-associated, and depth was defined as the fraction of total T cells that were SARS-CoV-2-associated. Using the MIRA data, each spike-specific TCR was mapped to the spike region that the TCR reacts to and placed in a CD4 or CD8 class. Log10-transformed breadth and depth values were compared by one-way ANOVA with Sidak's multiple comparisons tests. This is the immuneACCESS table as TCRdb keeps it, with only in-frame sequences that have V and J called. A part of the clones is gone; compared with another copy, unresolved V genes explain less than half, and the rest is unexplained. That table furnishes V, J and clone size, whereas the DNA furnished D and trimming. The sample data list about 140,000 clones, and under 95% of these were observed just once. In total, the top ten clones hold approximately 2.6% of the sample.

Study-wide findings and limitations: A significant rise in spike-specific TCR breadth and depth was observed after two AZD1222 doses relative to day 0 and relative to MenACWY recipients. Vaccine-associated CD4 TCRs spanned the whole spike protein, with dominant responses in regions 160-218 and 743-854. Because no day 14 peak-response samples were available, repertoires were characterized only after the peak T cell response. Conclusions about previously exposed vaccinees were limited because only a handful of AZD1222 recipients were SARS-CoV-2 seropositive at baseline. Participants were mostly white British, with more females than males. The authors suggested clonal diversity may have been underestimated. Reportedly, almost half of the unique spike-specific TCRs recognized epitopes lying outside the regions that are mutated in the B.1.351 and B.1.1.7 variants. The 56-69-year group was small, and its depth increase did not reach significance, likely because of low power.

The clonotype originates from an adult in good health. The material was peripheral blood, obtained on day 0 of AZD1222 vaccination. Recombination linked TRBV20-1 to TRBJ1-4; the D gene is perhaps TRBD1, on 5 matching bases. The DNA sequence is as follows: TGCAGTGCTGGGGGACGGGAAAAACTGTTTTTT. This encodes CSAGGREKLFF.